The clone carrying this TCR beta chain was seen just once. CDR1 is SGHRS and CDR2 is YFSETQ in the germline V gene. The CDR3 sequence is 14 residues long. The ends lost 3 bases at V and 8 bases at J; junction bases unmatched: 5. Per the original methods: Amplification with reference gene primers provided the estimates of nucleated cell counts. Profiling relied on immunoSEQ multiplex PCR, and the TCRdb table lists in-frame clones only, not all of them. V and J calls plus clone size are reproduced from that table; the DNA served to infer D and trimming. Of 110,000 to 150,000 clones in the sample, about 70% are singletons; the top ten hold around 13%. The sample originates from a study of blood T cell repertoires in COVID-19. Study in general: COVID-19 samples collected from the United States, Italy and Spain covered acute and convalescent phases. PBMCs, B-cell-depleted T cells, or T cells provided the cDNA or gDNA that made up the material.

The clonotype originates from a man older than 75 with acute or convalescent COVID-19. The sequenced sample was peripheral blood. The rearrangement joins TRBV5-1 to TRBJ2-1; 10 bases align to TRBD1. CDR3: CASSSTGGVYEQFF. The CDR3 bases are TGCGCCAGCAGCTCGACAGGGGGCGTATATGAGCAGTTCTTC. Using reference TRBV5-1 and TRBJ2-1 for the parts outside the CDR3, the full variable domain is KAGVTQTPRYLIKTRGQQVTLSCSPISGHRSVSWYQQTPGQGLQFLFEYFSETQRNKGNFPGRFSGRQFSNSRSEMNVSTLELGDSALYLCASSSTGGVYEQFFGPGTRLTVL.